These 4 T cell receptor beta chains share one sample of origin, sequenced in a study of PD-1 blockade in classical Hodgkin lymphoma. Generated by immunoSEQ multiplex PCR, the TCRdb table keeps only in-frame clones and is missing some. This sample has just over 15,000 clones, with approximately 86% found just once. The time point: newly diagnosed, previously untreated cHL patient sample. Researchers report purifying CD4+ T cells from thawed PBMCs by magnetic negative selection. Sequencing was done on a sample of CD4+ T cells from blood. These receptors all come from a human donor with classical Hodgkin lymphoma.

The chain combines TRBV28 with TRBJ2-7, with D perhaps matching TRBD2 (6 bases). V was shortened by 6 bases and J by 2 bases, with 17 bases between the two germline ends. Germline values: CDR1 MDHEN, CDR2 SYDVKM. CDR3 length: 15 amino acids. CDR3 DNA sequence: TGTGCCAGCAGACCAATCCGGGAGATAACCTACGAGCAGTACTTC. This sequence encodes CASRPIREITYEQYF.

The chain has TRBV29-1 and TRBJ2-3, with 12 bases fitting TRBD2. Germline assignment: CDR1 SQVTM and CDR2 ANQGSEA. The length of the CDR3 is 13 residues. Trimming at V came to 7 bases and at J to 2 bases, leaving 1 base not matched to a gene. CDR3 protein: CSASGRATDTQYF. The DNA of the CDR3 is TGCAGCGCTAGCGGGAGGGCCACAGATACGCAGTATTTT.

The rearrangement joins TRBV6-1 to TRBJ2-7; tentatively, D is TRBD1 (6 bases). CDR1 is MNHNS and CDR2 is SASEGT in the germline V gene. Between the trimmed V and J ends, which lost 6 bases and 3 bases, there was a span of 9 bases. The CDR3 sequence is 12 residues long. The CDR3 DNA sequence: TGTGCCAGCAGGAAGGACAGCTACGAGCAGTACTTC. Translated: CASRKDSYEQYF.

V is TRBV19 and J is TRBJ2-2; TRBD1 agrees at 7 bases. The CDR3 contains 14 residues. Per the germline V gene, CDR1 is LNHDA and CDR2 is SQIVND (reference sequence). J was trimmed by 7 bases and V by 10 bases; bases with no gene match: 12. This chain's CDR3 is CATNRGPTGGELFF. DNA for the CDR3: TGTGCCACCAATAGGGGGCCGACAGGCGGGGAGCTGTTTTTT.